What follows are 3 T cell receptor beta chains derived from one specimen sequenced in a study of regulatory T cells in long-lasting Graves disease. CDR3-region Arm-PCR and iRepertoire HTBI primers produced the TCR beta libraries. A single record per CDR3 protein comes from TCRdb applying MiXCR to the multiplex PCR reads. This table has around 360,000 distinct CDR3 sequences, roughly 16% appearing once. Documented time point: newly diagnosed GD, antithyroid drugs for less than 3 months. Extracted PBMC RNA gave rise to the TCR library. The same sample was also studied in work on T cells in Graves' hyperthyroidism and ophthalmopathy.

The sequencing used peripheral blood mononuclear cells (PBMCs), collected at new diagnosis, from a patient treated with antithyroid drugs. The receptors come from a woman aged 18-30 years with Graves disease.

The CDR3 loop is CASAQAGRYYNEQFF. CDR3 nucleotides: TGTGCCAGCGCCCAAGCGGGGAGGTACTACAATGAGCAGTTCTTC. The chain couples TRBV27 to TRBJ2-1; 7 bases fit TRBD2. Per germline, CDR1 MNHEY and CDR2 SMNVEV (reference sequence). The CDR3 is 15 amino acids. V lost 8 bases to trimming and J lost 3 bases; unmatched junction nucleotides: 10.

The rearrangement links TRBV20-1 to TRBJ1-4; D unresolved. The ends were cut back, 3 bases at V and 8 bases at J, with 16 bases in the middle. In germline, CDR1 is DFQATT, CDR2 SNEGSKA (reference sequence). CDR3 size: 14 residues. CDR3 region: CSASGPFNQEKLFF. The CDR3 bases are TGCAGTGCTAGTGGTCCCTTTAATCAGGAAAAACTGTTTTTT.

Concerning this clonotype: Being one base from a much bigger clone, this may be a read error. The chain uses TRBV28 and TRBJ1-2; D not certain. This CDR3 is 11 amino acids long. Germline V gives CDR1 MDHEN, CDR2 SYDVKM. CDR3 nucleotide sequence: TGTGCCAGCAGGGTCTCGGATGGCCACACCTTC. This gives the protein CASRVSDGHTF.